These T cell receptor beta chains were read from a single sample in a study of T cells after yellow fever vaccination. One entry per CDR3 protein, called by TCRdb with MiXCR from the 5' RACE reads. The sample lists some 320,000 distinct CDR3 sequences, 3.5% to 5% occurring once. Here the sequenced sample was PBMCs, taken 15 days after the yellow fever booster vaccination. These receptors all come from a man younger than 30 who received the YFV17D yellow fever vaccine. Each CDR3 is given with its conserved first and last residue. Fields, in order: J gene, D gene, V gene, clone size, CDR3 protein, CDR3 DNA. A D gene is named only where the DNA matches it firmly. Clone size is given for some rows only: seen once, a few or many times, or a class if the clone is expanded.

TRBJ1-1 TRBD1 TRBV5-1 few CASSGGQGLMNTEAFF TGCGCCAGCAGCGGGGGACAGGGCCTCATGAACACTGAAGCTTTCTTT
TRBJ1-1 TRBD1 TRBV7-2 few CASSLQGARFTEAFF TGTGCCAGCAGCTTACAGGGGGCGAGATTCACTGAAGCTTTCTTT
TRBJ1-5 TRBD1 TRBV12-3/TRBV12-4 many CASSSRGTGGRNQPQHF TGTGCCAGCAGTTCCCGAGGGACAGGGGGCCGCAATCAGCCCCAGCATTTT
TRBJ2-2 TRBD1 TRBV7-2 many CASSLATSGTGMMKTGELFF TGTGCCAGCAGCTTAGCGACCTCCGGGACAGGCATGATGAAAACCGGGGAGCTGTTTTTT
TRBJ2-5 . TRBV20-1 many CSAPTADETQYF TGCAGTGCTCCGACCGCTGACGAGACCCAGTACTTC
TRBJ2-1 . TRBV11-2 . CASSTTTSPFNSYNEQFF TGTGCCAGCAGCACAACAACTAGTCCCTTTAACTCCTACAATGAGCAGTTCTTC
TRBJ1-3 . TRBV20-1 few CSARGTAGNTIYF TGCAGTGCTAGAGGGACAGCTGGAAACACCATATATTTT
TRBJ1-2 . TRBV7-2 few CASSPHREGGYTF TGTGCCAGCAGCCCACACAGGGAAGGAGGCTACACCTTC
TRBJ2-1 TRBD2 TRBV15 . CATSRLAGGDLEQFF TGTGCCACCAGCAGATTAGCGGGGGGGGACCTTGAGCAGTTCTTC
TRBJ2-6 . TRBV6-5 . CASRTGGGHSGANVLTF TGTGCCAGCCGTACTGGGGGGGGCCACTCTGGGGCCAACGTCCTGACTTTC
TRBJ1-1 . TRBV28 few CASNTFGTVNTEAFF TGTGCCAGCAATACTTTTGGGACCGTGAACACTGAAGCTTTCTTT
TRBJ2-7 . TRBV5-1 few CASHDTHSYEQYF TGCGCCAGCCATGACACGCACTCCTACGAGCAGTACTTC
TRBJ1-5 TRBD1 TRBV4-1 . CASSRWDSRNQPQHF TGCGCCAGCAGCCGATGGGACAGCAGAAATCAGCCCCAGCATTTT
TRBJ1-4 . TRBV5-5 few CASSLTGFGEKLFF TGTGCCAGCAGCTTGACGGGTTTCGGTGAAAAACTGTTTTTT
TRBJ1-5 . TRBV12-3/TRBV12-4 . CASTGAGQPQHF TGTGCCAGTACGGGGGCAGGCCAGCCCCAGCATTTT
TRBJ1-6 . TRBV3-1 few CASSPQLGRSVSPLHF TGTGCCAGCAGCCCTCAGCTAGGGCGGTCTGTTTCACCCCTCCACTTT
TRBJ2-1 TRBD2 TRBV4-3 few CASSQDPQSGGYNEQFF TGCGCCAGCAGCCAAGATCCCCAAAGCGGGGGCTACAATGAGCAGTTCTTC
TRBJ2-5 TRBD2 TRBV3-1 . CASSQVASGFQETQYF TGTGCCAGCAGCCAGGTAGCTAGCGGTTTCCAAGAGACCCAGTACTTC
TRBJ2-5 TRBD2 TRBV20-1 few CSATGTTSVETQYF TGCAGTGCAACCGGGACTACCTCTGTGGAGACCCAGTACTTC
TRBJ2-1 . TRBV5-1 few CASSLSQPYNEQFF TGCGCCAGCAGCTTAAGTCAGCCCTACAATGAGCAGTTCTTC
TRBJ2-3 TRBD2 TRBV27 many CASSTGSGGARADTQYF TGTGCCAGCAGTACCGGGAGCGGGGGGGCCAGGGCAGATACGCAGTATTTT
TRBJ2-2 TRBD2 TRBV4-1 few CASSQAGLAGGELFF TGCGCCAGCAGCCAAGCCGGACTAGCCGGCGGGGAGCTGTTTTTT
TRBJ2-1 . TRBV7-3 few CASSLGQGGDNEQFF TGTGCCAGCAGCTTAGGCCAAGGGGGTGACAATGAGCAGTTCTTC
TRBJ2-1 . TRBV5-1 . CASSLEQAGGHNEQFF TGCGCCAGCAGCTTGGAGCAGGCAGGAGGCCACAATGAGCAGTTCTTC
TRBJ2-3 . TRBV7-2 many CASSVSGQADTQYF TGTGCCAGCAGCGTTTCGGGGCAAGCGGATACGCAGTATTTT
TRBJ2-3 TRBD2 TRBV7-2 once CASSLGDLGRGSDTQYF TGTGCCAGCAGCTTAGGAGACTTGGGGCGGGGGTCCGATACGCAGTATTTT
TRBJ1-1 TRBD1 TRBV12-3/TRBV12-4 many CASSPQGDRAFF TGTGCCAGCAGTCCCCAGGGGGACAGAGCTTTCTTT
TRBJ1-5 . TRBV4-1 few CASSPDSENQPQHF TGCGCCAGCAGCCCTGATTCAGAGAATCAGCCCCAGCATTTT
TRBJ1-2 . TRBV12-3/TRBV12-4 few CASSTGKPNYGYTF TGTGCCAGCAGTACCGGGAAGCCTAACTATGGCTACACCTTC
TRBJ1-1 . TRBV12-3/TRBV12-4 many CASRNTGLNTEAFF TGTGCCTCACGGAACACGGGCCTGAACACTGAAGCTTTCTTT
TRBJ1-5 . TRBV29-1 few CSVLVQGNQPQHF TGCAGCGTTTTGGTACAGGGCAATCAGCCCCAGCATTTT
TRBJ2-2 . TRBV7-2 . CASSFGFINGGELFF TGTGCCAGCAGCTTCGGCTTCATCAATGGCGGGGAGCTGTTTTTT